The 14 T cell receptor beta chains presented below share a single source sample, sequenced in a study of T cell responses to AZD1222 COVID-19 vaccine. This table comes from immunoSEQ multiplex PCR, and its TCRdb copy is limited to in-frame clones, with some not included. The table has 110,000 or so clones, 87% seen once; the top ten hold around 4.6%. This specimen was peripheral blood, taken 28 days after the second AZD1222 dose. These receptor sequences come from an adult who received the AZD1222 COVID-19 vaccine.

The CDR3 loop reads CASSLQGAETQYF. In nucleotides, the CDR3 is TGTGCCAGCAGCCTACAGGGGGCGGAGACCCAGTACTTC. The chain links TRBV6-5 to TRBJ2-5; 9 nucleotides align to TRBD1. CDR1 and CDR2 from the germline V gene are MNHEY and SVGAGI. This CDR3 is 13 amino acids long. The V segment lost 6 bases and the J segment 5 bases; nucleotides outside the gene matches: 4.

In DNA form, the CDR3 reads TGCGCCAGCAGCTTGGGGACAGGGGGCCTCGAGCAGTACTTC. This codes for CASSLGTGGLEQYF. The rearrangement uses TRBV5-1 and TRBJ2-7, with TRBD1 identical over 11 bases. The length of the CDR3 is 14 residues. Unmatched junction bases numbered 2, after V lost 0 bases and J lost 6 bases. Germline lookup yields CDR1 SGHRS and CDR2 YFSETQ.

The genes are TRBV11-2 and TRBJ2-5, with 9 nucleotides matching TRBD2. Germline V gene lookup returns CDR1 SGHAT and CDR2 FQNNGV. The J segment lost 0 bases and the V segment lost 1 base, leaving 3 bases of the junction unmatched. The CDR3 loop spans 16 amino acids. The CDR3 spells CASSLGTSGYQETQYF. Written as DNA, the CDR3 is TGTGCCAGCAGCTTAGGAACTAGCGGGTACCAAGAGACCCAGTACTTC.

The genes are TRBV28 and TRBJ2-5; 10 bases agree with TRBD2. With 4 bases clipped from V and 5 bases from J, the junction kept 13 bases outside the gene matches. Germline CDR1 reads MDHEN; CDR2 reads SYDVKM. This CDR3 is 17 amino acids long. The CDR3 here is CASSSLQSGRARETQYF. The CDR3 nucleotides are TGTGCCAGCAGTTCCCTCCAGAGCGGGAGGGCCCGGGAGACCCAGTACTTC.

The genes are TRBV6-5 and TRBJ2-7; a weak D match, TRBD1 (5 bases). CDR1 is MNHEY, CDR2 SVGAGI, per germline. This CDR3 is 15 amino acids long. V lost 4 bases to trimming and J lost 2 bases, with 15 bases between them. CDR3 sequence: CASSSTPDSTYEQYF. The CDR3 nucleotides read TGTGCCAGCAGTTCGACCCCAGACAGTACCTACGAGCAGTACTTC.

The V and J genes are TRBV7-9 and TRBJ1-1; D is uncertain. Trimming cost V 1 base and J 4 bases, with 10 bases left between them. CDR1 SEHNR and CDR2 FQNEAQ come from the germline V gene (reference sequence). The CDR3 extends over 14 amino acids. CDR3 in DNA: TGTGCCAGCAGCTTAGACAGAGCTTTCACTGAAGCTTTCTTT. Translation: CASSLDRAFTEAFF.

The gene calls are TRBV14 and TRBJ2-1, with 7 bases aligning to TRBD2. From germline, CDR1 is SGHDN and CDR2 FVKESK. With 4 bases clipped from V and 1 base from J, the junction kept 13 bases outside the gene matches. This CDR3 comprises 18 residues. The CDR3 loop reads CASSPLGTSGGSYNEQFF. As DNA, the CDR3 is TGTGCCAGCAGCCCCCTCGGGACTTCGGGAGGTTCCTACAATGAGCAGTTCTTC.

The genes are TRBV7-8 and TRBJ2-2; 8 nucleotides match TRBD1. The CDR3 spans 17 residues. The germline gives CDR1 SGHVS, CDR2 FQNEAQ. J lost 3 bases, V lost 2 bases, and 8 bases had no gene match. The CDR3 here is CASSLPRQGIYTGELFF. The CDR3 DNA is TGTGCCAGCAGCTTACCCCGACAGGGGATATACACCGGGGAGCTGTTTTTT. The full variable domain, with the rest looked up from reference TRBV7-8 and TRBJ2-2, is GAGVSQSPRYKVAKRGQDVALRCDPISGHVSLFWYQQALGQGPEFLTYFQNEAQLDKSGLPSDRFFAERPEGSVSTLKIQRTQQEDSAVYLCASSLPRQGIYTGELFFGEGSRLTVL.

The rearrangement uses TRBV28 and TRBJ2-7; a weak D match, TRBD2 (6 bases). Between the trimmed V and J ends, which lost 5 bases and 4 bases, there was a span of 12 bases. Germline V gene lookup returns CDR1 MDHEN and CDR2 SYDVKM. CDR3 length equals 13 residues. In DNA, the CDR3 is TGTGCCAGCAGTGTCTTAGCGGTTTACGAGCAGTACTTC. Translating gives CASSVLAVYEQYF. Drawing the rest from reference TRBV28 and TRBJ2-7, the complete variable domain is DVKVTQSSRYLVKRTGEKVFLECVQDMDHENMFWYRQDPGLGLRLIYFSYDVKMKEKGDIPEGYSVSREKKERFSLILESASTNQTSMYLCASSVLAVYEQYFGPGTRLTVT.

The chain joins TRBV5-8 to TRBJ2-6, with D possibly TRBD1 on 6 matching bases. V gave up 2 bases and J gave up 0 bases, with 12 bases separating them. Germline lookup yields CDR1 SGHTS and CDR2 YDEGEE. The CDR3 sequence is 17 residues long. The CDR3 loop reads CASSFQGSSSGANVLTF. Here the CDR3 DNA reads TGTGCCAGCAGCTTTCAGGGGTCGAGCTCTGGGGCCAACGTCCTGACTTTC.

The chain couples TRBV7-9 to TRBJ1-1; 12 nucleotides line up with TRBD1. V was pared by 5 bases and J by 5 bases, with 6 bases of the junction left unmatched. The CDR3 loop spans 15 amino acids. The germline V gene encodes CDR1 SEHNR and CDR2 FQNEAQ (reference sequence). CDR3 loop: CASSLGQGASTEAFF. In DNA, the CDR3 is TGTGCCAGCAGCCTGGGACAGGGGGCGTCAACTGAAGCTTTCTTT.

CDR3 amino acids: CASSTLTGHEQYF. In nucleotides, the CDR3 is TGTGCCAGTAGTACTCTTACTGGGCATGAGCAGTACTTC. The chain uses TRBV19 and TRBJ2-7; D unclear. V lost 4 bases to trimming and J lost 7 bases, with 14 bases between them. CDR1 is LNHDA, CDR2 SQIVND, per germline (reference sequence). There are 13 residues in the CDR3.

V is TRBV3-1 (or the pseudogene TRBV3-2) and J is TRBJ2-6; a weak D match, TRBD1 (6 bases). CDR1 and CDR2 (germline): LGHDT, YNNKEL (reference sequence). This CDR3 region has 23 residues. V was pared by 0 bases and J by 1 base, with 28 bases between. CDR3 nucleotide sequence: TGTGCCAGCAGCCAAGATATCATGCCAGGGGAGTTCATGATAAGGTCTGGGGCCAACGTCCTGACTTTC. Its protein product is CASSQDIMPGEFMIRSGANVLTF.

The V call is TRBV20-1, the J call TRBJ1-2; D uncertain. Deletions cut 1 base from V and 9 bases from J, with 9 bases between. Germline V gene lookup returns CDR1 DFQATT and CDR2 SNEGSKA (reference sequence). This CDR3 comprises 11 residues. The CDR3 region has the DNA TGCAGTGCTAGAGCCACCAAGAGCTACACCTTC. Translation gives CSARATKSYTF.